A single sample is the source of the 15 T cell receptor beta chains below, sequenced in a study of blood T cells in healthy people across ages. The authors ran a second PCR of 7 to 11 cycles using a sample-barcoded 5' primer and a J-beta primer mix. A single record per CDR3 protein comes from TCRdb applying MiXCR to the 5' RACE reads. The table shows 870,000 or so distinct CDR3 sequences, with more than 25% occurring only once. Sequencing was performed on blood. These receptors originate from a woman aged 80 or over in good health.

In this sample, this clonotype turned up a few times. This may come from a read error, since a much larger clone is one base off. This chain connects TRBV9 to TRBJ2-1; 7 nucleotides align to TRBD1. The tail of the sequence fits TRBJ2-7 better, so the J call may be wrong. The CDR3 sequence is 15 residues long. Per the germline V gene, CDR1 is SGDLS and CDR2 is YYNGEE. The CDR3, as DNA: TGTGCCAGCAGCGTAGAGACAGGGTCCTACAATGAGCAGTACTTC. Amino acids: CASSVETGSYNEQYF.

J is TRBJ1-5 and V is TRBV6-1; D is unresolved. Germline values: CDR1 MNHNS, CDR2 SASEGT. Trimming shortened V by 5 bases and J by 0 bases, and 17 bases separated the two germline ends. The CDR3 runs 17 residues. CDR3 region: CASSPRDIRYSNQPQHF. CDR3 DNA: TGTGCCAGCAGTCCCAGAGACATTCGTTATAGCAATCAGCCCCAGCATTTT.

This clonotype was counted many times. This chain uses TRBV12-3 or TRBV12-4 with TRBJ2-7; 15 bases match TRBD2. This CDR3 contains 17 residues. The trim removed 3 bases at V and 4 bases at J, leaving 7 bases unmatched. CDR3 DNA sequence: TGTGCCAGCAGTTTTCGGCAAGGACTAGCGGGGGGGTACGAGCAGTACTTC. The encoded protein is CASSFRQGLAGGYEQYF.

Note on this clonotype: A much larger clone differs from this one at a single base, so this may be a read error. The chain uses TRBV27 and TRBJ2-7, with no clear D. Germline CDR1 and CDR2: MNHEY and SMNVEV (reference sequence). This CDR3 has 15 residues. In DNA form, the CDR3 reads TGTACCAGCAGTCCCCCGGGCTTCGCTTTGCGGGAGCAGTACTTC. Translation gives CTSSPPGFALREQYF.

This chain links TRBV2 with TRBJ2-5; no clear D. CDR1 SNHLY and CDR2 FYNNEI come from the germline V gene. The V end lost 6 bases, the J end lost 1 base, and 6 bases lay between the germline ends. This CDR3 comprises 12 residues. In DNA, the CDR3 is TGTGCCAGCAGACTTGTCCAAGAGACCCAGTACTTC. Its protein is CASRLVQETQYF.

At least ten counts were recorded for this clonotype. The chain couples TRBV3-1 to TRBJ2-5; no firm D call. The germline V and J ends were trimmed by 0 bases and 2 bases, with 10 bases remaining between them. The germline V gene has CDR1 LGHDT and CDR2 YNNKEL (reference sequence). This CDR3 contains 15 residues. CDR3 nucleotides: TGTGCCAGCAGCCAAGATGGCCGAGAGCAAGAGACCCAGTACTTC. Protein: CASSQDGREQETQYF.

This clonotype was counted at least ten times. The chain couples TRBV6-5 to TRBJ2-6; D is unclear. Between the trimmed V and J ends, which lost 2 bases and 2 bases, there was a span of 10 bases. CDR1 and CDR2 (germline): MNHEY, SVGAGI. The CDR3 is 16 amino acids. The CDR3 loop is CASSYSQGAGANVLTF. CDR3 nucleotide sequence: TGTGCCAGCAGTTACAGTCAAGGTGCTGGGGCCAACGTCCTGACTTTC.

The chain uses TRBV12-3 or TRBV12-4 and TRBJ2-3; D is ambiguous. This CDR3 has 14 amino acids. Trimming left V 3 bases short and J 11 bases short, with 18 bases between. The CDR3 DNA reads as TGTGCCAGCAGTTTTATGGTGAGAACAGATGTGCAGTATTTT. Translated: CASSFMVRTDVQYF.

The V call is TRBV10-2, the J call TRBJ2-1; no clear D gene. CDR3 length: 12 residues. V lost 8 bases and J lost 10, with 15 bases in between. From germline, CDR1 is WSHSY and CDR2 SAAADI. The CDR3 loop reads CASALLGPEQFF. Here the CDR3 DNA reads TGCGCCAGCGCCCTCTTAGGGCCCGAGCAGTTCTTC.

This clonotype turned up a few times. This chain connects TRBV20-1 to TRBJ1-3; 7 bases fit TRBD1. The CDR3 has 14 residues. Germline CDR1 and CDR2: DFQATT and SNEGSKA (reference sequence). With 1 base clipped from V and 2 bases from J, the junction kept 2 bases outside the gene matches. The CDR3 protein is CSARGQGAGNTIYF. The CDR3 DNA follows: TGCAGTGCTAGAGGGCAGGGGGCTGGAAACACCATATATTTT.

This clonotype has a count of ten or more. The J gene is TRBJ1-6, the V gene TRBV7-2, with no clear D. Looked up from germline, CDR1 is SGHTA and CDR2 is FQGNSA. The CDR3 contains 16 residues. Trimming took off 0 bases at V and 10 bases at J, with 16 bases between the two ends. The CDR3, as DNA: TGTGCCAGCAGCTTAGCCGTCGGGAAAACTAGCTCACCCCTCCACTTT. Residues: CASSLAVGKTSSPLHF.

There are a few counts of this clonotype. The chain combines TRBV9 with TRBJ2-3; weak D call: TRBD1 (6 bases). V was cut by 4 bases and J by 3 bases, with 15 bases left in between. CDR1 and CDR2 from the germline V gene are SGDLS and YYNGEE. This CDR3 region has 15 residues. CDR3 DNA sequence: TGTGCCAGCAGCATCGACAGGAGGAGGACAGATACGCAGTATTTT. This codes for CASSIDRRRTDTQYF.

This clonotype has just a few counts. The chain's CDR3 is CASSPKRGTNYGYTF. DNA of the CDR3: TGTGCCAGCAGTCCCAAAAGGGGCACTAACTATGGCTACACCTTC. The chain couples TRBV7-8 to TRBJ1-2; D is possibly TRBD1 (5 bases). CDR1 is SGHVS, CDR2 FQNEAQ, per germline. Trimming cost V 6 bases and J 0 bases, with 14 bases left between them. The CDR3 covers 15 residues.

This clonotype was seen more than once but under ten times. The chain has TRBV2 and TRBJ1-2, with 12 bases fitting TRBD1. In germline, CDR1 is SNHLY, CDR2 FYNNEI. V gave up 7 bases and J gave up 4 bases; unmatched junction bases: 7. This CDR3 is 15 amino acids long. Here the CDR3 reads CASNAPGQGAYGYTF. The CDR3, as DNA: TGTGCCAGCAACGCCCCGGGACAGGGGGCCTATGGCTACACCTTC.

This sequence joins TRBV7-2 and TRBJ2-1; 10 bases map to TRBD2. CDR3 length: 14 amino acids. The germline V gene has CDR1 SGHTA and CDR2 FQGNSA. The V gene end was trimmed by 7 bases and the J gene end by 15 bases; junction bases not matched to a gene: 15. This CDR3 is CASTPRTSGFLGFF. The CDR3 DNA follows: TGTGCCAGCACCCCACGGACTAGCGGTTTTTTAGGGTTCTTC.